The 5 T cell receptor beta chains given below trace back to one sample, sequenced in a study of monozygotic twins with cystic fibrosis. The method was immunoSEQ multiplex PCR; TCRdb's version includes in-frame clones alone and lacks a portion of them. This repertoire shows tens of thousands of clones, about 83% found once; its top ten account for approximately 1.2%. Material: blood. The origin of the receptors is a woman aged 25 to 45 with cystic fibrosis.

CDR3 nucleotide sequence: TGTGCCAGCAGTCTACCGGGACAGGGGGCTCATGGCTACACCTTC. It is translated as CASSLPGQGAHGYTF. This chain joins TRBV28 and TRBJ1-2; 12 nucleotides agree with TRBD1. The CDR3 extends over 15 amino acids. Unmatched junction bases numbered 7, after V lost 5 bases and J lost 6 bases. Germline V gives CDR1 MDHEN, CDR2 SYDVKM.

This chain joins TRBV4-1 and TRBJ1-2; D gene uncertain. Per germline, CDR1 MGHRA and CDR2 YSYEKL. V lost 3 bases and J 4 bases, leaving 9 bases between the germline ends. This CDR3 has 13 residues. CDR3 protein: CASSHPARYGYTF. The DNA of the CDR3 is TGCGCCAGCAGCCACCCAGCCCGCTATGGCTACACCTTC.

This clone showed up just once. The rearrangement uses TRBV14 and TRBJ2-3; D possibly uses TRBD1 or TRBD2 (5 bases each). The CDR3 covers 13 residues. The V end lost 7 bases, the J end lost 1 base, and 9 bases lay between the germline ends. In germline, CDR1 is SGHDN, CDR2 FVKESK. CDR3 amino acids: CASTRGRTDTQYF. The CDR3 region has the DNA TGTGCCAGCACACGGGGCCGCACAGATACGCAGTATTTT.

J is TRBJ1-1 and V is TRBV9; weak D call: TRBD1 (5 bases). Trimming cost V 0 bases and J 4 bases, with 10 bases left between them. CDR1 is SGDLS, CDR2 YYNGEE, per germline. CDR3 length: 14 amino acids. CDR3 coding DNA: TGTGCCAGCAGCGTAGTGGGGGACTCCACTGAAGCTTTCTTT. The encoded protein is CASSVVGDSTEAFF. The complete variable domain, with remaining parts taken from reference TRBV9 and TRBJ1-1, reads DSGVTQTPKHLITATGQRVTLRCSPRSGDLSVYWYQQSLDQGLQFLIQYYNGEERAKGNILERFSAQQFPDLHSELNLSSLELGDSALYFCASSVVGDSTEAFFGQGTRLTVV.

A single count supports this clone. The chain is built from TRBV2 and TRBJ1-2; 9 bases agree with TRBD1. The length of the CDR3 is 16 residues. Per the germline V gene, CDR1 is SNHLY and CDR2 is FYNNEI. V lost 2 bases and J lost 1; bases outside the gene matches: 5. Written as DNA, the CDR3 is TGTGCCAGCAGTGAAACAGGGGGCGGTGGTAACTATGGCTACACCTTC. Protein: CASSETGGGGNYGYTF.